A selection of T cell receptor beta chains follows, all from one sample in a study of cytomegalovirus exposure and HLA in healthy donors. Some clones are missing from TCRdb's copy, which holds only in-frame ones; the method was immunoSEQ multiplex PCR. The sample consists of roughly 100,000 clones, approximately 71% of them appearing once. The sequenced sample was PBMCs. The source of these receptors is a woman younger than 30 in good health and CMV-seropositive. The CDR3 runs from the conserved cysteine through the conserved F or W. The D gene is left open where the match is weak. A row's size may be missing; if present it is once, few, many or a size class.

d_call: NA
j_call: TRBJ2-1
clone_size: NA
v_call: TRBV7-2
cdr3_aa: CASSFSGSPEQFF
cdr3_nt: TGTGCCAGCAGCTTCTCGGGATCTCCTGAGCAGTTCTTC

d_call: TRBD1
j_call: TRBJ1-1
clone_size: NA
v_call: TRBV6-1
cdr3_aa: CATRRQGGMNTEAFF
cdr3_nt: TGTGCCACCCGAAGACAGGGGGGGATGAACACTGAAGCTTTCTTT

d_call: TRBD1
j_call: TRBJ2-7
clone_size: NA
v_call: TRBV5-1
cdr3_aa: CASSLDLGTGVYEQYF
cdr3_nt: TGCGCCAGCAGCTTGGATCTTGGGACAGGGGTCTACGAGCAGTACTTC

d_call: NA
j_call: TRBJ1-4
clone_size: few
v_call: TRBV6-5
cdr3_aa: CASSGGHFNEKLFF
cdr3_nt: TGTGCCAGCAGTGGGGGACACTTTAATGAAAAACTGTTTTTT

d_call: NA
j_call: TRBJ1-3
clone_size: NA
v_call: TRBV15
cdr3_aa: CATSRVGGGVANTIYF
cdr3_nt: TGTGCCACCAGCAGAGTTGGGGGAGGGGTGGCAAACACCATATATTTT

d_call: NA
j_call: TRBJ2-6
clone_size: NA
v_call: TRBV15
cdr3_aa: CATSRAGHGVLTF
cdr3_nt: TGTGCCACCAGCAGAGCAGGGCACGGCGTCCTGACTTTC

d_call: TRBD1
j_call: TRBJ2-7
clone_size: NA
v_call: TRBV2
cdr3_aa: CASLEQGPSYEQYF
cdr3_nt: TGTGCCAGCTTGGAACAGGGGCCTTCCTACGAGCAGTACTTC

d_call: NA
j_call: TRBJ2-7
clone_size: NA
v_call: TRBV14
cdr3_aa: CASRRSGTSSYEQYF
cdr3_nt: TGTGCCAGCAGGCGTAGCGGCACGAGCTCCTACGAGCAGTACTTC

d_call: TRBD1
j_call: TRBJ1-2
clone_size: NA
v_call: TRBV7-2
cdr3_aa: CASSPSSTGPPWGYTF
cdr3_nt: TGTGCCAGCAGCCCAAGCTCGACAGGGCCCCCTTGGGGCTACACCTTC

d_call: TRBD1
j_call: TRBJ2-5
clone_size: NA
v_call: TRBV18
cdr3_aa: CASSLGQSQETQYF
cdr3_nt: TGTGCCAGCTCACTGGGACAGTCACAAGAGACCCAGTACTTC

d_call: NA
j_call: TRBJ1-4
clone_size: NA
v_call: TRBV7-9
cdr3_aa: CASSGKNEKLFF
cdr3_nt: TGTGCCAGCAGCGGCAAGAATGAAAAACTGTTTTTT